This T cell receptor beta chain was found in a study of blood T cell repertoires in COVID-19. Looking at the study overall: Samples taken during acute and convalescent COVID-19 were collected in the United States, Italy and Spain. From T cells, B-cell-depleted T cells, or PBMCs came the material, which was cDNA or gDNA.

In the original analysis: Reference gene primer amplification yielded estimated nucleated cell counts. TCRdb's copy holds only in-frame clones and misses some; the assay was immunoSEQ multiplex PCR. V and J calls plus clone size are reproduced from that table; the DNA served to infer D and trimming. The repertoire holds approximately 160,000 clones, with 80% to 95% as singletons. Germline V gene lookup returns CDR1 SQVTM and CDR2 ANQGSEA. V was trimmed by 7 bases and J by 4 bases, leaving 13 bases between them. The CDR3 has 12 amino acids. Sequences were obtained from peripheral blood. The V and J genes are TRBV29-1 and TRBJ1-1; D unresolved. This clonotype originated in a woman aged 55-70 years with COVID-19, enrolled during active disease. The CDR3 is CSAKARFTEAFF. CDR3 DNA sequence: TGCAGCGCTAAAGCACGGTTCACTGAAGCTTTCTTT.